This passage covers 24 T cell receptor beta chains from one sample sequenced in a study of regulatory dendritic cells for organ transplantation. Their recognized antigens are unknown. Method: immunoSEQ multiplex PCR; TCRdb's copy keeps in-frame clones and lacks some. The sample has some 12,000 clones; more than 75% are singletons. CFSE-labeled sorted T cells met regulatory or mature dendritic cells for 4 to 6 days. The sequencing sample was made of naive CD8+ T cells from blood cultured with regulatory dendritic cells. Stated subset: CD45RA+ naive T cells. These receptor sequences come from a human donor in good health.

V and J are TRBV6-5 and TRBJ1-2, with D hard to call. V lost 2 bases to trimming and J lost 8 bases, with 21 bases between them. Germline lookup yields CDR1 MNHEY and CDR2 SVGAGI. The CDR3 contains 16 residues. The CDR3 region is CASSYGGGPRAAGYTF. The CDR3 DNA sequence: TGTGCCAGCAGTTACGGCGGAGGGCCACGCGCAGCCGGCTACACCTTC.

V is TRBV4-1 and J is TRBJ2-7, with 8 bases fitting TRBD1. Trimming at V came to 1 base and at J to 2 bases, leaving 4 bases not matched to a gene. Per the germline V gene, CDR1 is MGHRA and CDR2 is YSYEKL. CDR3 length: 15 amino acids. The CDR3 sequence: CASSQVTGGPYEQYF. CDR3 nucleotide sequence: TGCGCCAGCAGCCAAGTAACAGGGGGGCCCTACGAGCAGTACTTC.

The chain couples TRBV6-5 to TRBJ2-5, with D maybe TRBD2 (6 bases). Germline CDR1 and CDR2: MNHEY and SVGAGI. Trimming took 6 bases from V and 3 from J, leaving 14 bases between them. The CDR3 length is 14 residues. This CDR3 reads CASSPTWGEETQYF. The CDR3 coding sequence is TGTGCCAGCAGCCCCACCTGGGGGGAAGAGACCCAGTACTTC.

The rearrangement uses TRBV10-2 and TRBJ2-4; 7 bases are a match to TRBD2. The length of the CDR3 is 12 residues. CDR1 and CDR2 (germline): WSHSY, SAAADI. The V gene end was trimmed by 8 bases and the J gene end by 8 bases; junction bases not matched to a gene: 6. The CDR3 sequence: CASSGLEDIQYF. As DNA, the CDR3 is TGCGCCAGCTCCGGACTAGAAGACATTCAGTACTTC.

V gene TRBV7-6 combines with J gene TRBJ2-1; 11 bases align to TRBD2. The trim removed 6 bases at V and 7 bases at J, leaving 8 bases unmatched. Germline lookup yields CDR1 SGHVS and CDR2 FNYEAQ. The CDR3 has 15 residues. CDR3 nucleotides: TGTGCCAGCAGTTCACTAGCGGGGGCGGTGAATGAGCAGTTCTTC. Translation gives CASSSLAGAVNEQFF.

The chain uses TRBV7-9 and TRBJ2-7, with D possibly matching TRBD1 (7 bases). The CDR3 consists of 14 residues. V shed 7 bases and J shed 4 bases, with 17 bases lying between them. Germline V gives CDR1 SEHNR, CDR2 FQNEAQ (reference sequence). CDR3 sequence: CASNPMEGAYEQYF. In nucleotides, the CDR3 is TGTGCCAGCAACCCGATGGAGGGGGCTTACGAGCAGTACTTC.

The chain recombines TRBV28 with TRBJ1-2, with 9 bases that match TRBD1. V shed 5 bases and J 2 bases; nucleotides not matched to a gene: 9. CDR3 length: 16 amino acids. Per germline, CDR1 MDHEN and CDR2 SYDVKM. The chain's CDR3 is CASSAPDRGTNYGYTF. The CDR3 region has the DNA TGTGCCAGCAGTGCACCCGACAGGGGGACGAACTATGGCTACACCTTC.

The rearrangement joins TRBV4-2 to TRBJ1-4; tentatively, D is TRBD1 (6 bases). With 2 bases removed from V and 4 bases from J, the gap between germline ends came to 14 bases. CDR1 LGHNA and CDR2 YNFKEQ come from the germline V gene. The CDR3 is 16 amino acids. DNA of the CDR3: TGTGCCAGCAGCCAAACTTGGACAGTACTTAATGAAAAACTGTTTTTT. Amino acids: CASSQTWTVLNEKLFF.

V is TRBV4-3 and J is TRBJ1-4, with D maybe TRBD1 (5 bases). CDR1 is LGHNA and CDR2 is YSLEER in the germline V gene. This CDR3 comprises 17 residues. Deletions cut 0 bases from V and 4 bases from J, with 15 bases between. Here the CDR3 DNA reads TGCGCCAGCAGCCAAGATGGGAGACGGGACTTTAATGAAAAACTGTTTTTT. It specifies CASSQDGRRDFNEKLFF.

The rearrangement joins TRBV12-5 to TRBJ2-1; weak D call: TRBD1 (6 bases). V dropped 2 bases and J dropped 1 base, with 9 bases sitting between them. CDR3 length equals 15 residues. Germline-derived CDR1 and CDR2 are LGHNT and FRNRAP. The CDR3 DNA reads TGTGCTAGTGGTTTGATACAGGGTTCCTACAATGAGCAGTTCTTC. It translates to CASGLIQGSYNEQFF.

The chain couples TRBV4-1 to TRBJ1-3, with TRBD1 as a possible D gene (5 bases). Germline V gene sequence: CDR1 MGHRA, CDR2 YSYEKL. With 1 base removed from V and 0 bases from J, the gap between germline ends came to 13 bases. The CDR3 has 17 amino acids. The chain's CDR3 is CASSQAWGSLSGNTIYF. CDR3 sequence (DNA): TGCGCCAGCAGCCAAGCGTGGGGCAGCCTCTCTGGAAACACCATATATTTT.

This chain connects TRBV14 to TRBJ2-1, with 11 bases that match TRBD2. The CDR3 covers 12 residues. Losses at the gene ends were 4 bases for V and 12 bases for J; bases not matched to a gene: 2. Germline-derived CDR1 and CDR2 are SGHDN and FVKESK. DNA for the CDR3: TGTGCCAGCAGCCTAGGGACTAGCGGGCAGTTCTTC. Amino acids: CASSLGTSGQFF.

This clone was seen only once. This chain uses TRBV9 with TRBJ1-1, with D perhaps matching TRBD1 (6 bases). CDR3 length equals 17 residues. Germline lookup yields CDR1 SGDLS and CDR2 YYNGEE. V was cut by 4 bases and J by 0 bases, with 19 bases left in between. DNA of the CDR3: TGTGCCAGCAGCTTAAGTACCGGGACACCGATGAACACTGAAGCTTTCTTT. Its protein product is CASSLSTGTPMNTEAFF.

This sequence joins TRBV14 and TRBJ1-2, with 9 bases that match TRBD1. The germline CDR1 and CDR2 sequences are SGHDN and FVKESK. Unmatched junction bases numbered 20, after V lost 6 bases and J lost 6 bases. This CDR3 comprises 18 residues. CDR3: CASSREGDRDTGANGYTF. The CDR3 region has the DNA TGTGCCAGCAGTCGGGAGGGGGACAGGGACACTGGGGCGAATGGCTACACCTTC.

The chain carries TRBV11-2 and TRBJ2-2, with 11 bases lining up with TRBD1. This CDR3 contains 18 residues. Germline values: CDR1 SGHAT, CDR2 FQNNGV. V was clipped by 0 bases and J by 3 bases; unmatched bases: 6. The CDR3 loop is CASSLDLGTGGDTGELFF. CDR3 sequence (DNA): TGTGCCAGCAGCTTAGACTTGGGGACAGGGGGTGACACCGGGGAGCTGTTTTTT.

The chain joins TRBV19 to TRBJ2-7; D is unresolved. Trimming took off 0 bases at V and 1 base at J, with 7 bases between the two ends. The CDR3 totals 14 residues. Germline V gene lookup returns CDR1 LNHDA and CDR2 SQIVND (reference sequence). Here the CDR3 DNA reads TGTGCCAGTAGTATAGACGGCAGGTCCTACGAGCAGTACTTC. This translates into CASSIDGRSYEQYF.

The V gene is TRBV25-1, the J gene TRBJ2-3; 8 bases align to TRBD1. The CDR3 is 15 amino acids. V shed 4 bases, J shed 0 bases, and the junction held 3 bases outside the gene matches. Per germline, CDR1 MGHDK and CDR2 SYGVNS. The DNA for the CDR3 is TGTGCCAGCAGTGCGGGACAGGCAAGCACAGATACGCAGTATTTT. Encoded protein: CASSAGQASTDTQYF.

The chain combines TRBV11-2 with TRBJ2-2; D unclear. The CDR3 has 14 amino acids. With 3 bases removed from V and 6 bases from J, the gap between germline ends came to 11 bases. Germline V gene data show CDR1 as SGHAT and CDR2 as FQNNGV. This CDR3 reads CASSFGPLAGELFF. For the CDR3, the DNA is TGTGCCAGCAGCTTTGGCCCCCTCGCCGGGGAGCTGTTTTTT.

This clone was seen a handful of times. The chain recombines TRBV27 with TRBJ2-7; weak D call: TRBD2 (5 bases). Trimming cost V 2 bases and J 6 bases, with 8 bases left between them. The CDR3 sequence is 12 residues long. Per germline, CDR1 MNHEY and CDR2 SMNVEV (reference sequence). CDR3 protein: CASSLEGGEQYF. The DNA for the CDR3 is TGTGCCAGCAGTTTAGAGGGCGGCGAGCAGTACTTC.

V gene TRBV9 combines with J gene TRBJ2-2, with D maybe TRBD2 (5 bases). The V gene lost 4 bases and the J gene lost 0 bases, with 10 bases spanning the gap. The CDR3 has 15 residues. CDR1 and CDR2 (germline): SGDLS, YYNGEE. Here the CDR3 DNA reads TGTGCCAGCAGCCCGACCGGGGCGAACACCGGGGAGCTGTTTTTT. This encodes CASSPTGANTGELFF.

CDR3 amino acids: CASSRPRGQDEQYF. The CDR3, as DNA: TGTGCCAGCAGCCGACCGAGGGGGCAGGACGAGCAGTACTTC. V and J are TRBV14 and TRBJ2-7; 7 bases agree with TRBD1. This CDR3 has 14 residues. Germline-derived CDR1 and CDR2 are SGHDN and FVKESK. V was clipped by 4 bases and J by 5 bases; unmatched bases: 8.

For the CDR3, the DNA is TGTGCCAGCAGTAAGTACAGTGCAGGAAGCACAGATACGCAGTATTTT. It translates to CASSKYSAGSTDTQYF. The J gene is TRBJ2-3, the V gene TRBV27; D is uncertain. Per the germline V gene, CDR1 is MNHEY and CDR2 is SMNVEV (reference sequence). This CDR3 comprises 16 residues. V was trimmed by 5 bases and J by 0 bases, leaving 15 bases between them.

This chain joins TRBV5-6 and TRBJ2-5, with 10 bases matching TRBD1. Germline loops: CDR1 SGHDT, CDR2 YYEEEE. CDR3 length equals 16 residues. Unmatched junction bases numbered 11, after V lost 4 bases and J lost 5 bases. The CDR3 region is CASSASTGGVIETQYF. The DNA of the CDR3 is TGTGCCAGCAGCGCCTCGACAGGGGGCGTGATCGAGACCCAGTACTTC.

The chain has TRBV5-4 and TRBJ1-1; 10 bases are shared with TRBD1. The CDR3 totals 16 residues. The V gene's germline CDR1 is SGHNT and CDR2 YYREEE (reference sequence). With 4 bases clipped from V and 0 bases from J, the junction kept 6 bases outside the gene matches. The CDR3 is CASSRPGQGLNTEAFF. The DNA for the CDR3 is TGTGCCAGCAGCAGACCGGGACAGGGGTTGAACACTGAAGCTTTCTTT.